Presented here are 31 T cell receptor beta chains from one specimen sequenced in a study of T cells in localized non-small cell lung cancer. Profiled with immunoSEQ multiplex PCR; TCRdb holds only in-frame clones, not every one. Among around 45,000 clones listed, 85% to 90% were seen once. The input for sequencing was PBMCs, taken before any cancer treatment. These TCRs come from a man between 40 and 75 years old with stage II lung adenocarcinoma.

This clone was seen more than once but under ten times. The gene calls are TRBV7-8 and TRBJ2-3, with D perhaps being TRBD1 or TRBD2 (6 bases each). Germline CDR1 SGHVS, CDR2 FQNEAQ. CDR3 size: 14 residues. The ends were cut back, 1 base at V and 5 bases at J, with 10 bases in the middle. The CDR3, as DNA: TGTGCCAGCAGCTTAGGAGGGGGAGGAGATACGCAGTATTTT. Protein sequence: CASSLGGGGDTQYF.

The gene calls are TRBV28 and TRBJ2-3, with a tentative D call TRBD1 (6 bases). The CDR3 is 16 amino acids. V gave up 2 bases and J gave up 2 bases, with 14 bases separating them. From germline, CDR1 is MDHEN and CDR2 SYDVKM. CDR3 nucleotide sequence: TGTGCCAGCAGTTTAGGTCAGACAGGAGTCACAGATACGCAGTATTTT. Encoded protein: CASSLGQTGVTDTQYF.

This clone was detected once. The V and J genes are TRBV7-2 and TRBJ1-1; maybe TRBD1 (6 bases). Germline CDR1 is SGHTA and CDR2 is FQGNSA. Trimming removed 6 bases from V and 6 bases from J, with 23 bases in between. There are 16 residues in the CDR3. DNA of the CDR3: TGTGCCAGCAGTTCTCCACCCCAGGGGCTACAGGCTGAAGCTTTCTTT. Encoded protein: CASSSPPQGLQAEAFF. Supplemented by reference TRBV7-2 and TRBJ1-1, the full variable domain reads GAGVSQSPSNKVTEKGKDVELRCDPISGHTALYWYRQSLGQGLEFLIYFQGNSAPDKSGLPSDRFSAERTGGSVSTLTIQRTQQEDSAVYLCASSSPPQGLQAEAFFGQGTRLTVV.

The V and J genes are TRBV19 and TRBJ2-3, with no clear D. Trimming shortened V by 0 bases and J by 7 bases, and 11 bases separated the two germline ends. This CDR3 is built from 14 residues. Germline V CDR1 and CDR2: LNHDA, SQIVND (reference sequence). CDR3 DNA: TGTGCCAGTAGTATAGACATCGGCGGATATACGCAGTATTTT. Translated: CASSIDIGGYTQYF. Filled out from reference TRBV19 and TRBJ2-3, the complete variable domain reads DGGITQSPKYLFRKEGQNVTLSCEQNLNHDAMYWYRQDPGQGLRLIYYSQIVNDFQKGDIAEGYSVSREKKESFPLTVTSAQKNPTAFYLCASSIDIGGYTQYFGPGTRLTVL.

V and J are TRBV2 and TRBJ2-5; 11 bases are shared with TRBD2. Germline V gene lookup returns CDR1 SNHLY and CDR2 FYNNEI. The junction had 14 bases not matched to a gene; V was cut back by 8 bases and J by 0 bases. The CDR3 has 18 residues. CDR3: CASGNLAGGPADQETQYF. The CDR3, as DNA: TGTGCCAGCGGCAACCTAGCGGGGGGCCCCGCAGACCAAGAGACCCAGTACTTC.

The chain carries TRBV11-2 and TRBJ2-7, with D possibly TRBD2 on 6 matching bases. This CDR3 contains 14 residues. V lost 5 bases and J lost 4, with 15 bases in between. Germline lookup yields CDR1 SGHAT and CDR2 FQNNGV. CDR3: CASSKTASDYEQYV. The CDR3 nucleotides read TGTGCCAGCAGCAAGACTGCTAGCGATTACGAGCAGTACGTC.

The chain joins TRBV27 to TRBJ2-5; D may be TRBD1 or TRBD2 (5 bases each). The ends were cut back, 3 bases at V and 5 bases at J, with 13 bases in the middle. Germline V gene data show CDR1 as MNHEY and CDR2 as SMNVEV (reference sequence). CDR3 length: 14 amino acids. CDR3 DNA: TGTGCCAGCAGTTTCAGAGGGGCCCGGGAGACCCAGTACTTC. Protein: CASSFRGARETQYF.

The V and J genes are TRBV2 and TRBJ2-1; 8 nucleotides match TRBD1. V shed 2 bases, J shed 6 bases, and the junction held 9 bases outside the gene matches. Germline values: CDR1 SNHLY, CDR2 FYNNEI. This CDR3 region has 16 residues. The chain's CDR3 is CASSEYLAGGSNEQFF. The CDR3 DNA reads TGTGCCAGCAGTGAATATTTGGCAGGGGGCTCCAATGAGCAGTTCTTC.

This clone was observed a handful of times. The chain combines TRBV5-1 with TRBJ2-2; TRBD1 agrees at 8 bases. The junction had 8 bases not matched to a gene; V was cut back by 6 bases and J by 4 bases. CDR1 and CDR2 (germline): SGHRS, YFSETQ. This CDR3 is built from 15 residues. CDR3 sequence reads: CASNPGGSGTGELFF. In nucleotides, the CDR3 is TGCGCCAGCAACCCAGGGGGCTCGGGCACCGGGGAGCTGTTTTTT.

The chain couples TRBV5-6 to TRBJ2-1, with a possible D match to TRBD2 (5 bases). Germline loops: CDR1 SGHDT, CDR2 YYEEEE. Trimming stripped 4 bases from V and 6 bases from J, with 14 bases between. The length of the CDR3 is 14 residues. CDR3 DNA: TGTGCCAGCAGCCCTACTCGTCGGGGCAATGAGCAGTTCTTC. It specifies CASSPTRRGNEQFF.

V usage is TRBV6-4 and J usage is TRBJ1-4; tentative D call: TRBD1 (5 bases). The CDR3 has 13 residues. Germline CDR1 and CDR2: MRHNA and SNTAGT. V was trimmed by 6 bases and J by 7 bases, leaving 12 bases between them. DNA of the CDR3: TGTGCCAGCAGCATTAACCAGGGTGAAAAACTGTTTTTT. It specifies CASSINQGEKLFF.

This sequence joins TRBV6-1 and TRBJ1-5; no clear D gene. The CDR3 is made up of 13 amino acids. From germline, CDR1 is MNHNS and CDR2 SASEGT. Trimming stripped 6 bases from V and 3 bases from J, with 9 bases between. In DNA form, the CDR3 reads TGTGCCAGCAGGGAGGGAGTCAATCAGCCCCAGCATTTT. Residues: CASREGVNQPQHF.

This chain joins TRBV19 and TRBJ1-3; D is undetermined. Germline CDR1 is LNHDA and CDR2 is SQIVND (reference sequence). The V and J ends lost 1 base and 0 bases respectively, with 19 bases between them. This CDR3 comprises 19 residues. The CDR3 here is CASSIAGMGGGGSGNTIYF. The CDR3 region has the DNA TGTGCCAGTAGTATAGCAGGCATGGGCGGCGGCGGCTCTGGAAACACCATATATTTT.

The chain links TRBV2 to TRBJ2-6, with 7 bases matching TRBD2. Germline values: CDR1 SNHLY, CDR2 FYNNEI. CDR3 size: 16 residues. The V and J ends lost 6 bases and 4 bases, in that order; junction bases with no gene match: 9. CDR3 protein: CASSSGEGTGANVLTF. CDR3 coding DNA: TGTGCCAGCAGCTCCGGGGAGGGGACCGGGGCCAACGTCCTGACTTTC.

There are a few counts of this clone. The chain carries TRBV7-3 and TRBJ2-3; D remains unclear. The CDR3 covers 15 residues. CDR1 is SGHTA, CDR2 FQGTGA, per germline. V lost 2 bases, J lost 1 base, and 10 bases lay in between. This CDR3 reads CASSLLVDRTDTQYF. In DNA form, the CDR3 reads TGTGCCAGCAGCTTATTGGTAGACCGCACAGATACGCAGTATTTT.

CDR3 in DNA: TGTGCCAGCAGCGTACAGTCTAGCGGGGGGGAGCTGTTTTTT. It specifies CASSVQSSGGELFF. The genes are TRBV9 and TRBJ2-2; TRBD2 matches at 8 bases. This CDR3 has 14 amino acids. CDR1 SGDLS and CDR2 YYNGEE come from the germline V gene. Germline trimming cut 1 base from V and 8 bases from J; bases unmatched to any gene: 4. The full variable domain, rest sourced from reference TRBV9 and TRBJ2-2, is DSGVTQTPKHLITATGQRVTLRCSPRSGDLSVYWYQQSLDQGLQFLIQYYNGEERAKGNILERFSAQQFPDLHSELNLSSLELGDSALYFCASSVQSSGGELFFGEGSRLTVL.

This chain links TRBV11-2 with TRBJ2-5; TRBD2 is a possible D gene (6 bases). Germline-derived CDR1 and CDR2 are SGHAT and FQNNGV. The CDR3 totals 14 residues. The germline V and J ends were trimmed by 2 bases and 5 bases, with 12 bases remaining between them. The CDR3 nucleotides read TGTGCCAGCAGCTTATACCTCCGGGGGGAGACCCAGTACTTC. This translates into CASSLYLRGETQYF. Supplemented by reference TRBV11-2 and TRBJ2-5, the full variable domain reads EAGVAQSPRYKIIEKRQSVAFWCNPISGHATLYWYQQILGQGPKLLIQFQNNGVVDDSQLPKDRFSAERLKGVDSTLKIQPAKLEDSAVYLCASSLYLRGETQYFGPGTRLLVL.

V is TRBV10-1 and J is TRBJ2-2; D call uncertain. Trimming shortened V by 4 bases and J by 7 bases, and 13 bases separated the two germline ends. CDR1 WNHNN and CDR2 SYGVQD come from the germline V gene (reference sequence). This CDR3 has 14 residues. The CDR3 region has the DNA TGCGCCAGCAGTGTAACGCCAATTGGCGGGGAGCTGTTTTTT. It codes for CASSVTPIGGELFF.

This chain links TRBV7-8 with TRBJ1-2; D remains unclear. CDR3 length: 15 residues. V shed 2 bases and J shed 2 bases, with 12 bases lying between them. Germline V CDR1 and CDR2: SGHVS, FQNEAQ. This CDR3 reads CASSLTEDANYGYTF. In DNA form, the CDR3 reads TGTGCCAGCAGCTTAACGGAGGATGCGAACTATGGCTACACCTTC.

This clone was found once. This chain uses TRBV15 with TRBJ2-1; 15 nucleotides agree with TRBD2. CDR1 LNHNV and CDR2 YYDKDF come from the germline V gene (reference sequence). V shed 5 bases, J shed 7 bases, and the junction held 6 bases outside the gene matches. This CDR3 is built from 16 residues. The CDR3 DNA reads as TGTGCCACCAGCCCGAGGGGGACTAGCGGGGGGAATGAGCAGTTCTTC. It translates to CATSPRGTSGGNEQFF. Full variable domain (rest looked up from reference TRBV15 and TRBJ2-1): DAMVIQNPRYQVTQFGKPVTLSCSQTLNHNVMYWYQQKSSQAPKLLFHYYDKDFNNEADTPDNFQSRRPNTSFCFLDIRSPGLGDTAMYLCATSPRGTSGGNEQFFGPGTRLTVL.

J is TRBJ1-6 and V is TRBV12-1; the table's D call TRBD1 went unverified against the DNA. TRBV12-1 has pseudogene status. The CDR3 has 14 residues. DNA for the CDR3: TGTGCCAGCAGCTGCCGGACAGATAATTCACCCCTCCACTTT. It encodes CASSCRTDNSPLHF.

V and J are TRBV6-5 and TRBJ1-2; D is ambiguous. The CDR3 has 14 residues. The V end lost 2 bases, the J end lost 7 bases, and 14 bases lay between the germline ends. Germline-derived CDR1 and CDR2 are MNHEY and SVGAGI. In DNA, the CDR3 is TGTGCCAGCAGTTACAGGGAGACACCGGGTGGCTACACCTTC. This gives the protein CASSYRETPGGYTF.

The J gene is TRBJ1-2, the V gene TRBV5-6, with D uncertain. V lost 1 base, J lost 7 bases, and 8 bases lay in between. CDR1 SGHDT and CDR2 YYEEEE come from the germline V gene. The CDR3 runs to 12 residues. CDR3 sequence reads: CASSLSRVGYTF. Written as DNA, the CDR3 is TGTGCCAGCAGCTTGTCGAGGGTTGGCTACACCTTC.

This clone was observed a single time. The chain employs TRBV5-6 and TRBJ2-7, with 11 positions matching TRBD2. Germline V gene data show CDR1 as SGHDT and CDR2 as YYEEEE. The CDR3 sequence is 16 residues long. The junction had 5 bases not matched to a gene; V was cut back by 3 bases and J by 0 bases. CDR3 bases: TGTGCCAGCAGCTCTTTGACTAGCGGGGTCTCCTACGAGCAGTACTTC. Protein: CASSSLTSGVSYEQYF.

CDR3 sequence: CASSVDKNTGELFF. CDR3 in DNA: TGTGCCAGCAGTGTGGACAAGAACACCGGGGAGCTGTTTTTT. This chain uses TRBV2 with TRBJ2-2; the D gene is possibly TRBD1 (5 bases). The V gene lost 4 bases and the J gene lost 1 base, with 7 bases spanning the gap. This CDR3 is 14 amino acids long. The germline V gene has CDR1 SNHLY and CDR2 FYNNEI.

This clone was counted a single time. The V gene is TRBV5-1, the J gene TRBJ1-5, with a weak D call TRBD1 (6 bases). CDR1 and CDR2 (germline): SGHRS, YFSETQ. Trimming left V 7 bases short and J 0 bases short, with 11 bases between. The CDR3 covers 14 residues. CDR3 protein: CASPGGASNQPQHF. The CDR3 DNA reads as TGCGCCAGCCCGGGGGGGGCTAGCAATCAGCCCCAGCATTTT. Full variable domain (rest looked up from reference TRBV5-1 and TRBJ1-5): KAGVTQTPRYLIKTRGQQVTLSCSPISGHRSVSWYQQTPGQGLQFLFEYFSETQRNKGNFPGRFSGRQFSNSRSEMNVSTLELGDSALYLCASPGGASNQPQHFGDGTRLSIL.

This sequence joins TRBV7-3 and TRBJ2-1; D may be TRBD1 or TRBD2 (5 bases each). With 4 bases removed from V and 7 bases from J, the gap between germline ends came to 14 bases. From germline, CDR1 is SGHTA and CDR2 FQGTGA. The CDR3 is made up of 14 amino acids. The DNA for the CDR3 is TGTGCCAGCAGCTCCGGGGCATTAGCAAATGAGCAGTTCTTC. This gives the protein CASSSGALANEQFF.

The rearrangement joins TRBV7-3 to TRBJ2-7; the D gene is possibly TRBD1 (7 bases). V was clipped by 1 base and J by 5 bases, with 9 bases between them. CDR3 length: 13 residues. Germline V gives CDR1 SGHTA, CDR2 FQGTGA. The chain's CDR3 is CASSLSRGDEQYF. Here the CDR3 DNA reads TGTGCCAGCAGCTTAAGCAGGGGGGACGAGCAGTACTTC.

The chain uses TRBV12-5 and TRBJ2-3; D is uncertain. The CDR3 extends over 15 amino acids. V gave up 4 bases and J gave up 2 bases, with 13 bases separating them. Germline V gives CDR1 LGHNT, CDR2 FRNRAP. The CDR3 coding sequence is TGTGCTAGTGGTTCCCGAGGCAGCTTCACAGATACGCAGTATTTT. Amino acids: CASGSRGSFTDTQYF.

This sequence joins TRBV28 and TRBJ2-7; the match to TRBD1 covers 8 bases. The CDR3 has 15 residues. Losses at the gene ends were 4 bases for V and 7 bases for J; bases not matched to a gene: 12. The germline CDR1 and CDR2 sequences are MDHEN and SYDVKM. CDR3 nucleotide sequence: TGTGCCAGCAGTTCCCAACGGGACAGGCTAGGAGAGCAGTACTTC. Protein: CASSSQRDRLGEQYF.

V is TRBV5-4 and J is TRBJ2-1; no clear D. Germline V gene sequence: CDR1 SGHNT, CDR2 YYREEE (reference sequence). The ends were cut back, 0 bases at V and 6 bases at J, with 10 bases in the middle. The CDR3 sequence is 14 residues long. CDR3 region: CASSLEVAGNEQFF. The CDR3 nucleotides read TGTGCCAGCAGCTTGGAGGTAGCCGGCAATGAGCAGTTCTTC.